A selection of T cell receptor beta chains follows, all from one sample in a study of vaccination effects on CD4 cells after COVID-19. Their specific antigens are unknown. Produced via immunoSEQ multiplex PCR; TCRdb's table is partial and in-frame only. The sample includes 20,000 to 25,000 clones, around 69% of them seen just once. Sample: CD4+ T cells from PBMCs cultured with HCoV-229E spike peptides, taken after COVID-19 vaccination. The receptors were gathered from a human donor who received a COVID-19 vaccine. Each CDR3 is given with its conserved first and last residue. The order of the fields is J gene, V gene, D gene, clone size, CDR3 protein, CDR3 DNA. D genes are given only for firm matches. Clone size is stated in some rows and not others, as once, few, many or a class when expanded.

TRBJ2-7 TRBV19 TRBD2 . CASTLTSGPYEQYF TGTGCCAGCACACTCACTAGCGGTCCCTACGAGCAGTACTTC
TRBJ1-2 TRBV6-1 . . CASSEASVSSGGYTF TGTGCCAGCAGTGAAGCGTCGGTGTCCTCGGGGGGCTACACCTTC
TRBJ1-5 TRBV30 . . CAWSADSNQPQHF TGTGCCTGGAGTGCGGACAGCAATCAGCCCCAGCATTTT
TRBJ1-2 TRBV6-5 . few CASSLTQGAGYTF TGTGCCAGCAGCCTTACACAGGGAGCCGGCTACACCTTC
TRBJ2-7 TRBV7-7 TRBD1 once CASSLETGDPEQYF TGTGCCAGCAGCTTAGAGACAGGGGACCCCGAGCAGTACTTC
TRBJ2-3 TRBV3-1/TRBV3-2 . . CASSHVTLQGVRYTDTQYF TGTGCCAGCAGCCACGTTACCCTCCAGGGCGTTCGATACACAGATACGCAGTATTTT
TRBJ1-6 TRBV6-5 . . CASSFDSPNSPLHF TGTGCCAGCAGTTTCGACAGTCCTAATTCACCCCTCCACTTT
TRBJ2-1 TRBV6-4 . once CASSDLKRANEQFF TGTGCCAGCAGTGACCTGAAACGGGCCAATGAGCAGTTCTTC
TRBJ1-4 TRBV30 . . CAWETQGRKKLFF TGTGCCTGGGAGACTCAAGGGCGTAAAAAACTGTTTTTT
TRBJ2-2 TRBV6-5 . . CASSWGAVNTGELFF TGTGCCAGCAGTTGGGGGGCTGTTAACACCGGGGAGCTGTTTTTT
TRBJ2-1 TRBV9 TRBD2 . CASSVAQRGAGEQFF TGTGCCAGCAGCGTAGCCCAGCGGGGGGCGGGTGAGCAGTTCTTC
TRBJ2-1 TRBV6-4 TRBD2 . CASSTHSGGGINEQFF TGTGCCAGCAGCACCCATAGCGGGGGGGGGATCAATGAGCAGTTCTTC
TRBJ2-7 TRBV10-2 TRBD1 . CASSVGQGAKQYF TGCGCCAGCAGTGTAGGGCAGGGGGCAAAGCAGTACTTC
TRBJ1-3 TRBV27 . once CASSRGGPISGNTIYF TGTGCCAGCAGCCGGGGGGGACCAATCTCTGGAAACACCATATATTTT